This TCR beta chain came from a study of blood T cells in healthy people across ages (dated by TCRdb to about 2015). Notes on the research overall: In model experiments, roughly one uniquely barcoded TCR beta cDNA molecule per two T cells was captured by template switching. The donors were divided into four age groups: young (average roughly 17 years), middle-aged (approximately 42), aged (about 56) and long-lived (about 90). Donors of different ages were randomly distributed across sequencing lanes to avoid experimental bias. Age-related changes in TCR beta repertoire diversity were measured in the study by deep sequencing normalized with unique cDNA molecular identifiers. Two additional independent replicas of 1 million unique cDNA reads from the same blood draw were analyzed for two donors (one aged 18 to 30 and one aged 80 or older). What the research found in general, with its limitations: As age increased, observed TCR beta diversity per million T cells dropped in a roughly linear way, and a significant reduction was already evident by age 40. Estimates of total diversity from one million sequenced T cells were regarded as lower bounds and underestimates. The CMV infection status of donors was not known, potentially confounding age-related changes in expanded clonotypes. Compared with the aged group, more naive CD4+ T cells, fewer expanded clones and increased TCR diversity were shown by the long-lived group, suggesting age selection. A strong correlation was found between observed TCR beta diversity and the percentage of naive T cells measured by flow cytometry. Conclusive comparison of naive and antigen-experienced compartments was prevented by the profiling of bulk unsorted PBMCs.

As regards this clonotype: The antigen this receptor binds is unknown. A much larger clone differs by one base, so this may be a read error.

Receptor amplification or capture employed 5' RACE. The data were produced on an Illumina HiSeq 2500. A second PCR of 7 to 11 cycles was performed with a sample-barcoded 5' primer and a J-beta primer mix. Each TCR beta cDNA molecule received a unique molecular identifier from a template-switch 5' adaptor carrying 12 random nucleotides. At least 2.5 million CDR3-containing paired-end reads were obtained from each sample. First-strand cDNA synthesis was performed from all RNA using the Mint cDNA synthesis kit, with priming by a TRBC-specific oligonucleotide. Following uracil-DNA glycosylase treatment, all cDNA underwent a first 18-cycle PCR with the universal primers M1SS and BC2_uni_R. Concerning the study's data processing: Each sample was normalized by randomly selecting 1 million high-quality reads, each carrying a distinct molecular identifier. Reads with shared molecular identifiers were discarded instead of being binned into consensus sequences. MiTCR, set to a Q25 quality threshold and the strictest error-elimination algorithm, was used for CDR3 identification, clonotype clustering and error correction. A nonparametric unseen species model with Euler transformation was used to estimate a lower bound on total TCR beta diversity. The raw public data were reprocessed by TCRdb itself: fastp quality trimming at Q25, MiXCR clonotype calling, in-frame beta chains only. Rows are combined by CDR3 protein, so each entry shows the most common genes and DNA. The V and J calls reflect TCRdb's pipeline rather than the authors' work. For this sample there are hundreds of thousands of distinct CDR3 sequences; about 34% appear just once. Just over 15% of the sample belongs to the ten largest clones.

The 35 to 40 donors, aged roughly 6 to 95 years, were systemically healthy Caucasian individuals from Russia. Ten milliliters of peripheral blood were drawn from each donor into EDTA-treated Vacutainer tubes. Ficoll-Paque density-gradient centrifugation was used to isolate PBMCs, with at least 6.5 million per sample. Total RNA was extracted from PBMCs with Trizol reagent, with at least 6 micrograms obtained per sample. Naive CD45RAhigh/CD27high T cell percentages were measured by flow cytometry on a PBMC aliquot from every donor. Sequencing input: blood. The sequence derives from a woman of 80 years or more in good health. Donor details come from another sample of the same person, matched by shared clones.

The CDR3 has the sequence CANSSTQGAYNEQFF. The DNA sequence reads TGTGCCAACAGCTCGACACAGGGGGCCTACAATGAGCAGTTCTTC. The rearranged chain carries TRBV7-6 and TRBJ2-1, with 8 bases in between that match TRBD1. The germline V gene specifies SGHVS as CDR1 and FNYEAQ as CDR2. The CDR3 has 15 amino acids, counting the end cysteine and phenylalanine. The DNA shown is the 45-base CDR3, in frame from base 1. Supplemented by the reference TRBV7-6 and TRBJ2-1 proteins around the CDR3, the complete variable domain is GAGVSQSPRYKVTKRGQDVALRCDPISGHVSLYWYRQALGQGPEFLTYFNYEAQQDKSGLPNDRFSAERPEGSISTLTIQRTEQRDSAMYRCANSSTQGAYNEQFFGPGTRLTVL.